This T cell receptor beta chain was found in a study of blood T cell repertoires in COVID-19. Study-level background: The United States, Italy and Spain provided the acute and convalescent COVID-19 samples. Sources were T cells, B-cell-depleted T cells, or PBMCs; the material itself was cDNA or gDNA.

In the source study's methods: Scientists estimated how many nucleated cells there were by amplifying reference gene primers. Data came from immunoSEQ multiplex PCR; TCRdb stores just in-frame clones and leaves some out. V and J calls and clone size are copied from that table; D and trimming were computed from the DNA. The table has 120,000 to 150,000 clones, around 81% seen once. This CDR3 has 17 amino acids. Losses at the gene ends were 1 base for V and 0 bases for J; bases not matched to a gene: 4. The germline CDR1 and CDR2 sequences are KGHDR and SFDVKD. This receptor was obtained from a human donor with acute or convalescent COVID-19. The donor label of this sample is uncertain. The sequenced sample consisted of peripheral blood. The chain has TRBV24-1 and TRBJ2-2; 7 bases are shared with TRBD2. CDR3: CATSDLAGGTNTGELFF. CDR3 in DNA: TGTGCCACCAGTGATTTAGCCGGGGGGACGAACACCGGGGAGCTGTTTTTT.